This entry is about one TCR beta chain. Its target is unknown. One entry per CDR3 protein, without DNA, is what TCRdb gives after re-calling the 5' RACE reads. Here the sample table reports tens of thousands of distinct CDR3 sequences. Germline assignment: CDR1 LGHDT and CDR2 YNNKEL (reference sequence). The CDR3 contains 14 residues. This specimen comes from a study of T cells expressing NK-cell markers. Study-level information: Researchers got TCR beta repertoires out of sorted CD3+CD56+NKG2C+, CD3+CD56+NKG2C- and CD3+CD56-NKG2C+ T cells. In the group of eight sequenced donors, seven were HCMV-seropositive and one was seronegative. Study conclusions and caveats: These clonotypes additionally ranked first within the CD3+CD56-NKG2C+ fraction of several donors.

This sequence originates from a woman between 18 and 69 years old in good health. The chain uses TRBV3-1 and TRBJ1-1; TCRdb's D call of TRBD1 is untestable without DNA. Sequencing was carried out using blood T cells: a sorted CD56 or NKG2C T cell subset, CD4+ or CD8+ T cells, or bulk PBMC T cells (not recorded which). The CDR3 spells CASSQGGPNTEAFF.